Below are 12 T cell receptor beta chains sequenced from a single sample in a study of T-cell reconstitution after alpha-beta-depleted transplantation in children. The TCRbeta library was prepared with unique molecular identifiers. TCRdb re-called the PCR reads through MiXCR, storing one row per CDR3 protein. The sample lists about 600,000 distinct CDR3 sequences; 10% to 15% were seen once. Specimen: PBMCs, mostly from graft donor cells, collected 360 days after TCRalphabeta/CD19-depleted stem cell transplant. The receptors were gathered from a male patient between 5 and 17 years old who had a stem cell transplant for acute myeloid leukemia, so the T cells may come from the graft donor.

CDR3 sequence reads: CSAGSAKNIQYF. CDR3 nucleotide sequence: TGCAGTGCTGGGTCGGCGAAAAACATTCAGTACTTC. V gene TRBV20-1 combines with J gene TRBJ2-4, with D unclear. The CDR3 runs 12 residues. Trimming took 5 bases from V and 4 from J, leaving 9 bases between them. CDR1 DFQATT and CDR2 SNEGSKA come from the germline V gene (reference sequence).

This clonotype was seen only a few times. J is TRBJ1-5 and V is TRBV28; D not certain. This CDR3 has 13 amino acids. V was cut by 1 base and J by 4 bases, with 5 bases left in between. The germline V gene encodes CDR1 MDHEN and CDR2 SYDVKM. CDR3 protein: CASSLSYNQPQHF. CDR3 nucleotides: TGTGCCAGCAGTTTATCCTATAATCAGCCCCAGCATTTT.

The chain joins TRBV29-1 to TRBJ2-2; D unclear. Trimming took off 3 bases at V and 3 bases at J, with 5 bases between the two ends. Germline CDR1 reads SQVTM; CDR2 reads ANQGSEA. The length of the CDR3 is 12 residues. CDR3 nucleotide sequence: TGCAGCGTTGACAGTTACACCGGGGAGCTGTTTTTT. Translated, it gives CSVDSYTGELFF.

CDR3 nucleotide sequence: TGTGCCAGCACCCTCCCGGGACAGGGGCGGCGCGCTTTCTTT. Protein: CASTLPGQGRRAFF. The chain combines TRBV6-2 or TRBV6-3 with TRBJ1-1; 10 nucleotides align to TRBD1. The germline V gene encodes CDR1 MNHEY and CDR2 SVGEGT. This CDR3 is built from 14 residues. V was pared by 7 bases and J by 11 bases, with 13 bases of the junction left unmatched.

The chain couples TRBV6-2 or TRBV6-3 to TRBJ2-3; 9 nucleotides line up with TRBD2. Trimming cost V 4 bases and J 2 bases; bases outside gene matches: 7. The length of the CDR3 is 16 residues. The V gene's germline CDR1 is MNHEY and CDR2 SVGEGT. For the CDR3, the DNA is TGTGCCAGCAGTTTCGCTAGCGGGGTCTTCACAGATACGCAGTATTTT. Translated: CASSFASGVFTDTQYF.

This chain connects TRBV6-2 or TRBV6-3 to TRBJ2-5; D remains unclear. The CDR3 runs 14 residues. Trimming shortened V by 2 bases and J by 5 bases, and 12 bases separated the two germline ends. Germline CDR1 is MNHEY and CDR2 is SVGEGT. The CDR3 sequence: CASSYRPPGETQYF. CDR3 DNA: TGTGCCAGCAGTTACCGACCACCTGGTGAGACCCAGTACTTC.

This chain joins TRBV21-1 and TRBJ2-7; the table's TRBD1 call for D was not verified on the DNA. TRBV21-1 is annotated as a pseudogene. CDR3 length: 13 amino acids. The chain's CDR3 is CASSPPRGYEQYF. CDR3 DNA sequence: TGTGCCAGCAGCCCCCCTCGGGGCTACGAGCAGTACTTC.

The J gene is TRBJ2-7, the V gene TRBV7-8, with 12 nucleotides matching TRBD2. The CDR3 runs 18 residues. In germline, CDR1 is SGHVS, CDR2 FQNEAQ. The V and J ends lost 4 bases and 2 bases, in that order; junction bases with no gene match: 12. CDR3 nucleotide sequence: TGTGCCAGCAGCTCCCGGACCCCTCGGACTAGCGGGGCCTACGAGCAGTACTTC. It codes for CASSSRTPRTSGAYEQYF.

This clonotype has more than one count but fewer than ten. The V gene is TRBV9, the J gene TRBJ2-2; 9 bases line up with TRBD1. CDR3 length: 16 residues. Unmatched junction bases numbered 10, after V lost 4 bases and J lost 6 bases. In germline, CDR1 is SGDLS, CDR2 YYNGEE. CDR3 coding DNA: TGTGCCAGCAGCCCAGGACAGGGGAGGGGGGCCGGGGAGCTGTTTTTT. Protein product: CASSPGQGRGAGELFF.

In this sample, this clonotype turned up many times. CDR3 in DNA: TGTGCCAGCAGTCCGATTACTAACACCGGGGAGCTGTTTTTT. The encoded protein is CASSPITNTGELFF. The gene calls are TRBV12-3 or TRBV12-4 and TRBJ2-2; D unresolved. The CDR3 loop spans 14 amino acids. Trimming stripped 5 bases from V and 2 bases from J, with 9 bases between.

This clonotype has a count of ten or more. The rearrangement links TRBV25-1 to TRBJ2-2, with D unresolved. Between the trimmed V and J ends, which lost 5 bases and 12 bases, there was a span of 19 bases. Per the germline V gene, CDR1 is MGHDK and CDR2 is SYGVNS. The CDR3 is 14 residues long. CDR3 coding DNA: TGTGCCAGCAGTACCTGGGCGTCCGGCTTGAAGCTGTTTTTT. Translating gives CASSTWASGLKLFF. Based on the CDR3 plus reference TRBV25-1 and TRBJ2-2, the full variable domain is EADIYQTPRYLVIGTGKKITLECSQTMGHDKMYWYQQDPGMELHLIHYSYGVNSTEKGDLSSESTVSRIRTEHFPLTLESARPSHTSQYLCASSTWASGLKLFFGEGSRLTVL.

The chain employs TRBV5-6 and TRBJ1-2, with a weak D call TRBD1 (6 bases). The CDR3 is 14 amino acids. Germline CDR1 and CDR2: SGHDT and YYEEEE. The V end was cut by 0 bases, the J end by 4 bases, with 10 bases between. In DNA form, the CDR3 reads TGTGCCAGCAGCTTGGACAGGGAACTCTATGGCTACACCTTC. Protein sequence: CASSLDRELYGYTF. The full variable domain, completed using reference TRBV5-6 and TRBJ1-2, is DAGVTQSPTHLIKTRGQQVTLRCSPKSGHDTVSWYQQALGQGPQFIFQYYEEEERQRGNFPDRFSGHQFPNYSSELNVNALLLGDSALYLCASSLDRELYGYTFGSGTRLTVV.